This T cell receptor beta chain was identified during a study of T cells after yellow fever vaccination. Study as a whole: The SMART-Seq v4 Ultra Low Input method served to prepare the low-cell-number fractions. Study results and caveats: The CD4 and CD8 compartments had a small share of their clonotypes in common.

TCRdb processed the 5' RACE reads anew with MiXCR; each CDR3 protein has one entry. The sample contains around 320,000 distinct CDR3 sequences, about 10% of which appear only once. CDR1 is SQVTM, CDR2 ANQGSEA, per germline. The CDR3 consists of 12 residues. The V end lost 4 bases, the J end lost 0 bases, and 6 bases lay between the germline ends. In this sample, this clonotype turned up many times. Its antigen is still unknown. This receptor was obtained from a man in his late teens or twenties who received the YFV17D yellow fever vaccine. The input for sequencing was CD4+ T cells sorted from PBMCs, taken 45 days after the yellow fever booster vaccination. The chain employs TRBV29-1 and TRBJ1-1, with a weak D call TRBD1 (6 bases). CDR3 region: CSVGQVNTEAFF. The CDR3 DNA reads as TGCAGCGTTGGACAGGTGAACACTGAAGCTTTCTTT.